These 13 T cell receptor beta chains were sequenced from one sample in a study of blood T cell repertoires in COVID-19. Measured with immunoSEQ multiplex PCR; TCRdb has only the in-frame clones, and not every one. This repertoire shows roughly 250,000 clones, 82% found once; its top ten account for 4.5% to 5%. The source material was peripheral blood. The source is a woman older than 75 with active or convalescent COVID-19.

The chain is built from TRBV14 and TRBJ2-2; D is ambiguous. Germline loops: CDR1 SGHDN, CDR2 FVKESK. V lost 1 base, J lost 7 bases, and 10 bases lay in between. CDR3 size: 14 residues. CDR3 in DNA: TGTGCCAGCAGCCAAGCTCGGGTCCTCGGGGAGCTGTTTTTT. Its protein is CASSQARVLGELFF.

The chain employs TRBV9 and TRBJ2-3; unclear D gene. With 0 bases removed from V and 4 bases from J, the gap between germline ends came to 6 bases. This CDR3 contains 13 residues. Looked up from germline, CDR1 is SGDLS and CDR2 is YYNGEE. The CDR3, as DNA: TGTGCCAGCAGCGTAGGAGAAGCAGATACGCAGTATTTT. Residues: CASSVGEADTQYF. Full variable domain (outside the CDR3, taken from reference TRBV9 and TRBJ2-3): DSGVTQTPKHLITATGQRVTLRCSPRSGDLSVYWYQQSLDQGLQFLIQYYNGEERAKGNILERFSAQQFPDLHSELNLSSLELGDSALYFCASSVGEADTQYFGPGTRLTVL.

The V gene is TRBV29-1, the J gene TRBJ1-5; TRBD1 might be the D (6 bases). V lost 6 bases and J lost 0, with 9 bases in between. This CDR3 region has 13 residues. The V gene's germline CDR1 is SQVTM and CDR2 ANQGSEA. The CDR3 DNA follows: TGCAGCGTCGGACAGAGTAGCAATCAGCCCCAGCATTTT. This encodes CSVGQSSNQPQHF.

The J gene is TRBJ2-7, the V gene TRBV29-1; D might be TRBD1 (6 bases). The ends were cut back, 2 bases at V and 3 bases at J, with 8 bases in the middle. The CDR3 loop spans 12 amino acids. Germline values: CDR1 SQVTM, CDR2 ANQGSEA. The chain's CDR3 is CSVETQGYEQYF. DNA of the CDR3: TGCAGCGTTGAAACACAGGGCTACGAGCAGTACTTC.

The CDR3 loop reads CASTGGRTEAFF. The DNA for the CDR3 is TGTGCCAGCACAGGGGGCAGGACTGAAGCTTTCTTT. The chain links TRBV19 to TRBJ1-1, with 9 bases that match TRBD1. Losses at the gene ends were 9 bases for V and 5 bases for J; bases not matched to a gene: 4. The germline V gene encodes CDR1 LNHDA and CDR2 SQIVND (reference sequence). The length of the CDR3 is 12 residues.

The gene calls are TRBV30 and TRBJ2-7; TRBD2 matches at 12 bases. Germline CDR1 is GTSNPN and CDR2 is SVGIG (reference sequence). This CDR3 has 16 amino acids. The junction had 9 bases not matched to a gene; V was cut back by 2 bases and J by 4 bases. The CDR3 here is CAWSLTSGRGLYEQYF. The DNA for the CDR3 is TGTGCCTGGAGTCTGACTAGCGGGAGAGGCTTGTACGAGCAGTACTTC.

The gene calls are TRBV10-3 and TRBJ1-3; no reliable D call. Trimming removed 7 bases at V and 3 bases at J, with 13 bases between. Germline CDR1 is ENHRY and CDR2 is SYGVKD. This CDR3 is 14 amino acids long. The CDR3 region is CAITAGQDGNTIYF. CDR3 bases: TGTGCCATCACGGCCGGTCAGGATGGAAACACCATATATTTT.

The genes are TRBV7-9 and TRBJ2-2; TRBD1 matches 10 bases. The CDR3 is 16 amino acids. Per the germline V gene, CDR1 is SEHNR and CDR2 is FQNEAQ (reference sequence). The V gene end was trimmed by 6 bases and the J gene end by 4 bases; junction bases not matched to a gene: 8. Here the CDR3 reads CASRPGTGVTTGELFF. CDR3 nucleotide sequence: TGTGCCAGCAGACCAGGGACAGGGGTTACCACCGGGGAGCTGTTTTTT.

The chain recombines TRBV3-1 (or the pseudogene TRBV3-2) with TRBJ1-5, with D possibly TRBD1 on 5 matching bases. The CDR3 contains 15 residues. Looked up from germline, CDR1 is LGHDT and CDR2 is YNNKEL (reference sequence). V was cut by 4 bases and J by 4 bases, with 14 bases left in between. This CDR3 reads CASSPTSGGNQPQHF. CDR3 nucleotides: TGTGCCAGCAGCCCCACATCGGGGGGAAATCAGCCCCAGCATTTT.

This chain links TRBV11-2 with TRBJ2-1; 12 bases fit TRBD2. Per germline, CDR1 SGHAT and CDR2 FQNNGV. The CDR3 is 14 residues long. The junction had 2 bases not matched to a gene; V was cut back by 3 bases and J by 8 bases. This CDR3 is CASSFRLAGDEQFF. The DNA of the CDR3 is TGTGCCAGCAGCTTCCGACTAGCGGGGGATGAGCAGTTCTTC.

This clone was picked up one time. The CDR3 protein is CASSMTGNHGYTF. In nucleotides, the CDR3 is TGTGCCAGTAGTATGACCGGGAACCATGGCTACACCTTC. The chain uses TRBV19 and TRBJ1-2; unclear D gene. Deletions cut 3 bases from V and 6 bases from J, with 11 bases between. Germline V CDR1 and CDR2: LNHDA, SQIVND (reference sequence). The length of the CDR3 is 13 residues.

The rearrangement joins TRBV30 to TRBJ2-2; 7 nucleotides align to TRBD2. Germline values: CDR1 GTSNPN, CDR2 SVGIG (reference sequence). The CDR3 is made up of 14 amino acids. The trim removed 4 bases at V and 5 bases at J, leaving 7 bases unmatched. The CDR3 DNA sequence: TGTGCCTGGAAGGCGGGAGCTGGTACCGGGGAGCTGTTTTTT. Translated: CAWKAGAGTGELFF.

The chain has TRBV6-2 or TRBV6-3 and TRBJ2-3; possibly TRBD1 for D (6 bases). Germline loops: CDR1 MNHEY, CDR2 SVGEGT. V gave up 6 bases and J gave up 6 bases, with 13 bases separating them. CDR3 length: 13 residues. CDR3 protein: CASSPTRGDTQYF. The DNA of the CDR3 is TGTGCCAGCAGCCCAACTAGGGGGGATACGCAGTATTTT.